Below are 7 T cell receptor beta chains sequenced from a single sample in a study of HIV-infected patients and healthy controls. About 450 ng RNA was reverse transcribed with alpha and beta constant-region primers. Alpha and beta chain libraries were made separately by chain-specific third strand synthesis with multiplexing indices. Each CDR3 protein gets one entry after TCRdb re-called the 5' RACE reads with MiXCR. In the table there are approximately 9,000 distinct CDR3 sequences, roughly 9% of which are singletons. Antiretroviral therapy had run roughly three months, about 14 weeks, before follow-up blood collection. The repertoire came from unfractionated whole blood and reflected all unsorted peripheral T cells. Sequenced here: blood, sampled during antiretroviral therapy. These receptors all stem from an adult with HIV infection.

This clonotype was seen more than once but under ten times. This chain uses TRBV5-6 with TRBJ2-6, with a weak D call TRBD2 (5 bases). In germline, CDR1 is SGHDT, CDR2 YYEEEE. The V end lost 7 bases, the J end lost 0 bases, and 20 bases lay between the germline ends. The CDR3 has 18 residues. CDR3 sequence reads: CASELDEDFNSGANVLTF. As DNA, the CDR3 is TGTGCCAGCGAATTGGACGAGGACTTCAACTCTGGGGCCAACGTCCTGACTTTC.

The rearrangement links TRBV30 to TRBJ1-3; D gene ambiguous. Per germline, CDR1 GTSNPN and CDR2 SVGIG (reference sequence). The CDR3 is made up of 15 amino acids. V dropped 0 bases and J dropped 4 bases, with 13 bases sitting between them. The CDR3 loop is CAWSVGLMIGNTIYF. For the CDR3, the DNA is TGTGCCTGGAGTGTAGGACTAATGATCGGAAACACCATATATTTT.

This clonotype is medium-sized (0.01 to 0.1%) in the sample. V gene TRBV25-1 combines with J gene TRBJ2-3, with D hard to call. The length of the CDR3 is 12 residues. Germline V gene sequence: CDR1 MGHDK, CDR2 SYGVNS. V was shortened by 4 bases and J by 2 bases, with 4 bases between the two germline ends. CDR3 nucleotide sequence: TGTGCCAGCAGTGTTGCCACAGATACGCAGTATTTT. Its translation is CASSVATDTQYF.

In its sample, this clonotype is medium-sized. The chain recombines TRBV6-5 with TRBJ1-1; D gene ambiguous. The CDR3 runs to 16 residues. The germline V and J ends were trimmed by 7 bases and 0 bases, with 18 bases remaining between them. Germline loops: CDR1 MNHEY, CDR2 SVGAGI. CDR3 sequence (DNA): TGTGCCAGCACGCAAATGATGGGTAGCATGAACACTGAAGCTTTCTTT. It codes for CASTQMMGSMNTEAFF.

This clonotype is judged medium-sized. The CDR3 DNA is TGTGCCACCAGTGATCTTCCCGCAGATACGCAGTATTTT. This sequence encodes CATSDLPADTQYF. J is TRBJ2-3 and V is TRBV24-1; no clear D gene. The CDR3 runs to 13 residues. V was cut by 3 bases and J by 4 bases, with 7 bases left in between. Germline V gene data show CDR1 as KGHDR and CDR2 as SFDVKD.

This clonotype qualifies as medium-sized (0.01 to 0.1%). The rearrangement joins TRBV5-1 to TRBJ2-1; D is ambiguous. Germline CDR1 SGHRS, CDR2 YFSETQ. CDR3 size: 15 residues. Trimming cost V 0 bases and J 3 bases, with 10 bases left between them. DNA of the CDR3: TGCGCCAGCAGCTTGGGGGCAGGAGACTACAATGAGCAGTTCTTC. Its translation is CASSLGAGDYNEQFF. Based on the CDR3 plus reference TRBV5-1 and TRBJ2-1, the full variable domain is KAGVTQTPRYLIKTRGQQVTLSCSPISGHRSVSWYQQTPGQGLQFLFEYFSETQRNKGNFPGRFSGRQFSNSRSEMNVSTLELGDSALYLCASSLGAGDYNEQFFGPGTRLTVL.

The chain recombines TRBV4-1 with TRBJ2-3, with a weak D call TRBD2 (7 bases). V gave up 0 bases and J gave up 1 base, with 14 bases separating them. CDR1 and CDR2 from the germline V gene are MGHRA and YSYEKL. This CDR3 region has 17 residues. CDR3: CASSQDGGGARTDTQYF. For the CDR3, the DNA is TGCGCCAGCAGCCAAGACGGAGGGGGGGCCCGCACAGATACGCAGTATTTT.